This TCR beta chain was recovered during a study of T-cell reconstitution after alpha-beta-depleted transplantation in children. Using unique molecular identifiers, the investigators prepared the TCRbeta library. TCRdb re-called the PCR reads through MiXCR, storing one row per CDR3 protein. The table shows 700,000 to 950,000 distinct CDR3 sequences, with about 15% occurring only once. Per the germline V gene, CDR1 is SNHLY and CDR2 is FYNNEI. This CDR3 comprises 15 residues. V lost 6 bases, J lost 10 bases, and 14 bases stayed unmatched. Points from the study as a whole: Newly produced T cells mostly accounted for T-cell counts and diversity one year post-transplant. It was reported that alpha-beta T cells came from several hundred expanded graft clones (about two months after transplant).

There are a few counts of this clonotype. What it binds is not known. Material: PBMCs, mostly from graft donor cells, obtained 360 days after TCRalphabeta/CD19-depleted stem cell transplant. This chain uses TRBV2 with TRBJ2-1, with 8 bases matching TRBD1. This sequence was found in a male patient aged 10 to 17 who had a stem cell transplant for acute lymphoblastic leukemia, so the T cells may come from the graft donor. CDR3 in amino acids: CASSSGQGGIREQFF. The CDR3 bases are TGTGCCAGCAGCTCCGGACAGGGTGGGATCCGGGAGCAGTTCTTC.